This T cell receptor beta chain was profiled in a study of post-analysis software for immune sequencing data. Study at large: The courses of disease that were included comprised relapsing-remitting, secondary progressive and progressive-relapsing multiple sclerosis.

As for this clonotype: Antigen specificity is unknown.

Unique molecular identifiers featured in each of the TCR beta cDNA libraries. TCRdb re-called the PCR reads through MiXCR, storing one row per CDR3 protein. The sample contains fewer than 850,000 distinct CDR3 sequences, 46% of which appear only once. The CDR3 is made up of 18 amino acids. V trimming: 5 bases; J trimming: 7 bases; junction bases outside the gene matches: 13. Study-wide results and caveats: A handful of TRBV segments appeared more often in patients than in controls, and TRBV5-6, TRBV5-1 and TRBV20-1 were among these. Same-batch preparations were strongly co-clustered by F measure.

The source of this sequence is a girl under 18 with multiple sclerosis. This chain joins TRBV12-3 or TRBV12-4 and TRBJ2-1, with 14 bases fitting TRBD2. Sequences were obtained from blood. The CDR3 DNA reads as TGTGCCAGCAGTAGAGCTGGAGAGACTAGCGGGAGGGGAAATGAGCAGTTCTTC. This encodes CASSRAGETSGRGNEQFF.